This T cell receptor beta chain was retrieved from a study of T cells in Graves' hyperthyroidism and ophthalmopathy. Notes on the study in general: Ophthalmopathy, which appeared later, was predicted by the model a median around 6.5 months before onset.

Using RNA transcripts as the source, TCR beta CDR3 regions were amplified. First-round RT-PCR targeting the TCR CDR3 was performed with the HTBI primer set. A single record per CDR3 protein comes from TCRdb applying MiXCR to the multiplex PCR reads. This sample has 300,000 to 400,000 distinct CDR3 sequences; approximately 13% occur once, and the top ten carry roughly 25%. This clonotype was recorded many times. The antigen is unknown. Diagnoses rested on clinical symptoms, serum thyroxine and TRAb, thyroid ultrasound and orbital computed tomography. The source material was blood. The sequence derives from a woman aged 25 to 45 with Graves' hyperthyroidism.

CDR3 sequence (DNA): TGCGCCAGCAGCTTGTCAGTGGGCGGTGAAGCTTTCTTT. Translating gives CASSLSVGGEAFF. This chain uses TRBV5-1 with TRBJ1-1; D not resolved. This CDR3 region has 13 residues. Germline V gene lookup returns CDR1 SGHRS and CDR2 YFSETQ. The V gene lost 1 base and the J gene lost 7 bases, with 11 bases spanning the gap.